A single sample gave rise to the 20 T cell receptor beta chains below, sequenced in a study of T cell responses to AZD1222 COVID-19 vaccine. Assay used: immunoSEQ multiplex PCR; TCRdb lists only in-frame clones, some missing. The table shows just under 75,000 clones, with around three quarters occurring only once. The source material was peripheral blood, sampled 28 days after the second AZD1222 dose. The receptors stem from an adult who received the AZD1222 COVID-19 vaccine.

This clone was counted a few times. This chain connects TRBV5-6 to TRBJ2-7; 7 nucleotides line up with TRBD1. J was trimmed by 3 bases and V by 4 bases; bases with no gene match: 7. This CDR3 contains 14 residues. CDR1 SGHDT and CDR2 YYEEEE come from the germline V gene. CDR3 sequence: CASSLGAGGYEQYF. DNA for the CDR3: TGTGCCAGCAGCCTGGGGGCAGGGGGCTACGAGCAGTACTTC.

As for this clone: A read error may produce the germline difference seen at one junction end. The chain employs TRBV10-3 and TRBJ2-3, with D perhaps matching TRBD1 or TRBD2 (5 bases each). The length of the CDR3 is 13 residues. Germline V gives CDR1 ENHRY, CDR2 SYGVKD. CDR3 bases: TGTGCCGTCAGAGGGACGAACGCAGATACGCAGTATTTT. This gives the protein CAVRGTNADTQYF.

A single count supports this clone. The rearrangement links TRBV18 to TRBJ2-7; no definite D call. The CDR3 extends over 14 amino acids. V lost 1 base to trimming and J lost 2 bases, with 9 bases between them. Germline V gives CDR1 KGHSH, CDR2 LQKENI. The CDR3 DNA follows: TGTGCCAGCTCACCACGTCAGGACCCCTACGAGCAGTACTTC. Translation gives CASSPRQDPYEQYF.

This sequence joins TRBV9 and TRBJ2-1, with TRBD2 matching 8 bases. Germline V CDR1 and CDR2: SGDLS, YYNGEE. V shed 6 bases and J 4 bases; nucleotides not matched to a gene: 6. CDR3 length: 14 residues. CDR3 sequence reads: CASNPAGDYNEQFF. DNA for the CDR3: TGTGCCAGCAATCCAGCGGGGGATTACAATGAGCAGTTCTTC.

The CDR3, as DNA: TGTGCCAGCAGCCCCCGGCACGAGGAGGGCTACACCTTC. Protein product: CASSPRHEEGYTF. The chain uses TRBV11-2 and TRBJ1-2; no clear D. Germline V CDR1 and CDR2: SGHAT, FQNNGV. The CDR3 runs 13 residues. Trimming removed 5 bases from V and 8 bases from J, with 15 bases in between.

This clone has at least ten counts. V and J are TRBV6-2 or TRBV6-3 and TRBJ1-4; weak D call: TRBD1 (6 bases). The germline gives CDR1 MNHEY, CDR2 SVGEGT. Trimming pared 0 bases from V and 6 bases from J, leaving 11 bases between. The CDR3 covers 15 residues. The CDR3, as DNA: TGTGCCAGCAGTTACTCGATTGGGGGCGATGAAAAACTGTTTTTT. Protein sequence: CASSYSIGGDEKLFF.

The J gene is TRBJ2-7, the V gene TRBV2; perhaps TRBD2 as D (6 bases). The CDR3 has 12 residues. V was pared by 4 bases and J by 4 bases, with 8 bases between. CDR1 and CDR2 from the germline V gene are SNHLY and FYNNEI. DNA of the CDR3: TGTGCCAGCAGTGGGACTATTTACGAGCAGTACTTC. It yields the protein CASSGTIYEQYF.

This sequence joins TRBV3-1 (or the pseudogene TRBV3-2) and TRBJ2-7; TRBD2 matches 12 bases. CDR3 length: 14 residues. V shed 3 bases, J shed 6 bases, and the junction held 3 bases outside the gene matches. The germline gives CDR1 LGHDT, CDR2 YNNKEL (reference sequence). In nucleotides, the CDR3 is TGTGCCAGCAGCCAGACTAGCGGGAGTACCGAGCAGTACTTC. The encoded protein is CASSQTSGSTEQYF.

The V call is TRBV7-5, the J call TRBJ2-3; no check of the table's D call, TRBD2, against the DNA was made. TRBV7-5 is deemed a pseudogene. CDR3 length equals 18 residues. For the CDR3, the DNA is TGTGTCAGAAGCTTAGGAGGGGAACTAGCGATCTTGGCAGATACGCAGTATTTT. This translates into CVRSLGGELAILADTQYF.

The chain is built from TRBV27 and TRBJ1-5, with a weak D call TRBD1 (5 bases). The CDR3 runs 15 residues. Per the germline V gene, CDR1 is MNHEY and CDR2 is SMNVEV (reference sequence). Trimming took off 6 bases at V and 0 bases at J, with 12 bases between the two ends. CDR3: CASSPGLNSNQPQHF. In DNA, the CDR3 is TGTGCCAGCAGCCCGGGGCTCAATAGCAATCAGCCCCAGCATTTT.

The CDR3 reads CASSPDTGAYGYTF. The CDR3 DNA sequence: TGTGCCAGCAGCCCTGATACAGGGGCCTATGGCTACACCTTC. The rearrangement links TRBV9 to TRBJ1-2; 7 positions match TRBD1. The CDR3 contains 14 residues. Per the germline V gene, CDR1 is SGDLS and CDR2 is YYNGEE. Trimming cost V 4 bases and J 4 bases; bases outside gene matches: 7.

The chain carries TRBV11-3 and TRBJ2-7; D is undetermined. Trimming took 1 base from V and 6 from J, leaving 10 bases between them. Per germline, CDR1 SGHNT and CDR2 YENEEA. The CDR3 spans 13 residues. The CDR3 region is CASSLVSWSEQYF. CDR3 bases: TGTGCCAGCAGCTTAGTCAGTTGGAGCGAGCAGTACTTC.

V usage is TRBV27 and J usage is TRBJ2-4; the match to TRBD2 covers 7 bases. The CDR3 has 14 residues. Trimming took 6 bases from V and 14 from J; bases not matched to a gene: 16. Germline CDR1 MNHEY, CDR2 SMNVEV (reference sequence). The CDR3 spells CASRASGGGSREYF. DNA for the CDR3: TGTGCCAGCAGGGCAAGTGGGGGGGGGTCGAGAGAGTACTTC.

The chain is built from TRBV12-3 or TRBV12-4 and TRBJ1-2; maybe TRBD1 (6 bases). This CDR3 region has 12 residues. The V and J ends lost 3 bases and 13 bases respectively, with 15 bases between them. CDR3 protein: CASSFERQVFTF. The CDR3 coding sequence is TGTGCCAGCAGTTTTGAGCGACAGGTCTTCACCTTC.

V is TRBV11-1 and J is TRBJ1-3; D gene ambiguous. The CDR3 is 15 amino acids. The germline gives CDR1 SGHAT, CDR2 FQDESV (reference sequence). V lost 1 base and J 2 bases, leaving 9 bases between the germline ends. For the CDR3, the DNA is TGTGCCAGCAGCTTAGACCCGGGGACTGGAAACACCATATATTTT. Translated, it gives CASSLDPGTGNTIYF.

The V and J genes are TRBV19 and TRBJ2-2; weak D call: TRBD1 (5 bases). This CDR3 comprises 13 residues. V was cut by 7 bases and J by 2 bases, with 8 bases left in between. Germline V gene data show CDR1 as LNHDA and CDR2 as SQIVND (reference sequence). In nucleotides, the CDR3 is TGTGCCAGTAAGACAGAAAACACCGGGGAGCTGTTTTTT. It codes for CASKTENTGELFF. Looking up the rest from reference TRBV19 and TRBJ2-2 gives the full variable domain: DGGITQSPKYLFRKEGQNVTLSCEQNLNHDAMYWYRQDPGQGLRLIYYSQIVNDFQKGDIAEGYSVSREKKESFPLTVTSAQKNPTAFYLCASKTENTGELFFGEGSRLTVL.

The rearrangement joins TRBV28 to TRBJ2-7, with TRBD1 identical over 9 bases. The CDR3 extends over 15 amino acids. Germline CDR1 reads MDHEN; CDR2 reads SYDVKM. J lost 2 bases, V lost 3 bases, and 5 bases had no gene match. The CDR3 loop reads CASSLVGQGTYEQYF. CDR3 DNA sequence: TGTGCCAGCAGTTTGGTTGGACAGGGGACCTACGAGCAGTACTTC.

The genes are TRBV7-8 and TRBJ2-7; D is perhaps TRBD1 (5 bases). Germline CDR1 SGHVS, CDR2 FQNEAQ. The V and J ends lost 2 bases and 6 bases respectively, with 8 bases between them. The CDR3 has 12 residues. The CDR3 region is CASSLFQGEQYF. CDR3 nucleotide sequence: TGTGCCAGCAGCTTATTTCAGGGCGAGCAGTACTTC.

In its sample, this clone was seen once. The V call is TRBV24-1, the J call TRBJ2-3; TRBD2 matches 13 bases. The CDR3 runs 17 residues. Germline trimming cut 5 bases from V and 5 bases from J; bases unmatched to any gene: 9. Germline CDR1 and CDR2: KGHDR and SFDVKD. The DNA of the CDR3 is TGTGCCACCAGTGTGCCGGGACTAGCGGGATTGGGAGATACGCAGTATTTT. This gives the protein CATSVPGLAGLGDTQYF.

This clone was seen a handful of times. V is TRBV19 and J is TRBJ2-3; TRBD2 is a possible D gene (5 bases). The germline gives CDR1 LNHDA, CDR2 SQIVND (reference sequence). The CDR3 loop spans 13 amino acids. Trimming pared 3 bases from V and 4 bases from J, leaving 8 bases between. The CDR3 protein is CASSIIASDTQYF. CDR3 sequence (DNA): TGTGCCAGTAGTATCATAGCGTCAGATACGCAGTATTTT.